This entry features one TCR beta chain sequence. These data come from a study of blood T cell repertoires in COVID-19. Turning to the study itself: Specimens from acute and convalescent COVID-19 originated in the United States, Italy and Spain. PBMCs, B-cell-depleted T cells, or T cells were the source of the cDNA or gDNA that made up the material.

Germline assignment: CDR1 LGHNT and CDR2 FRNRAP. Trimming left V 1 base short and J 4 bases short, with 16 bases between. The CDR3 consists of 16 residues. Data came from immunoSEQ multiplex PCR; TCRdb stores just in-frame clones and leaves some out. The sample lists 100,000 to 130,000 clones, approximately 90% seen once, with roughly 1.3% in the top ten. The rearrangement links TRBV12-5 to TRBJ1-2; TRBD1 is a possible D gene (5 bases). Sequencing was done on a sample of peripheral blood. This sequence originates from a young woman with acute or convalescent COVID-19. The CDR3 region has the DNA TGTGCTAGTGGTTTGGCCTACCTTAGACAGATCTATGGCTACACCTTC. Protein product: CASGLAYLRQIYGYTF.